What follows are 21 T cell receptor beta chains derived from one specimen sequenced in a study of cytomegalovirus exposure and HLA in healthy donors. Primers: 60 Vbeta forward and 13 Jbeta reverse. This table comes from immunoSEQ multiplex PCR, and its TCRdb copy is limited to in-frame clones, with some not included. The sample has tens of thousands of clones; roughly 80% are singletons. The sequenced sample was PBMCs. These receptors all stem from a woman aged 25-40 years in good health and CMV-seronegative.

The chain has TRBV5-1 and TRBJ1-1; D uncertain. Germline V lookup: CDR1 SGHRS, CDR2 YFSETQ. Trimming stripped 4 bases from V and 4 bases from J, with 20 bases between. CDR3 length: 16 amino acids. DNA of the CDR3: TGCGCCAGCAGCACCACTTACATGAGGAGTGGCACTGAAGCTTTCTTT. It encodes CASSTTYMRSGTEAFF.

The genes are TRBV21-1 and TRBJ2-7; the DNA was not used to check the table's D call, TRBD1. TRBV21-1 is termed a pseudogene. The CDR3 is 17 residues long. The CDR3 sequence is CASSGQGTSASSYEQYF. The CDR3 nucleotides read TGTGCCAGCAGCGGACAGGGCACGTCTGCCAGCTCCTACGAGCAGTACTTC.

This clone appeared a single time. The gene calls are TRBV2 and TRBJ1-1; 11 nucleotides align to TRBD1. With 11 bases clipped from V and 5 bases from J, the junction kept 7 bases outside the gene matches. The germline V gene has CDR1 SNHLY and CDR2 FYNNEI. CDR3 length: 13 amino acids. CDR3 bases: TGTGCCGGAGGACAGGGGGCTTTAACTGAAGCTTTCTTT. Translating gives CAGGQGALTEAFF.

The chain has TRBV9 and TRBJ1-6; TRBD1 matches at 11 bases. The CDR3 loop spans 15 amino acids. V lost 0 bases, J lost 10 bases, and 3 bases stayed unmatched. Germline-derived CDR1 and CDR2 are SGDLS and YYNGEE. In DNA, the CDR3 is TGTGCCAGCAGCGTAGAGGGGACAGGGGGATCACCCCTCCACTTT. It is translated as CASSVEGTGGSPLHF.

This clone has only a few counts. V usage is TRBV28 and J usage is TRBJ1-1, with D hard to call. The germline gives CDR1 MDHEN, CDR2 SYDVKM. V was shortened by 3 bases and J by 1 base, with 6 bases between the two germline ends. CDR3 length equals 13 residues. CDR3 nucleotide sequence: TGTGCCAGCAGTTTTCGGGAGAACACTGAAGCTTTCTTT. Translation gives CASSFRENTEAFF.

This chain links TRBV6-5 with TRBJ1-1; no clear D gene. Germline assignment: CDR1 MNHEY and CDR2 SVGAGI. Trimming took 0 bases from V and 0 from J, leaving 8 bases between them. The CDR3 is made up of 15 amino acids. DNA of the CDR3: TGTGCCAGCAGTTACTCGACCAGGTTGAACACTGAAGCTTTCTTT. Its translation is CASSYSTRLNTEAFF.

This chain links TRBV11-2 with TRBJ2-2; 7 bases map to TRBD2. V shed 4 bases and J 7 bases; nucleotides not matched to a gene: 9. The CDR3 totals 15 residues. CDR1 and CDR2 from the germline V gene are SGHAT and FQNNGV. CDR3 residues: CASSSAGVANGELFF. CDR3 coding DNA: TGTGCCAGCAGCTCCGCGGGGGTAGCGAACGGGGAGCTGTTTTTT.

The chain uses TRBV6-5 and TRBJ2-5; D call uncertain. This CDR3 contains 15 residues. Per the germline V gene, CDR1 is MNHEY and CDR2 is SVGAGI. The V gene lost 0 bases and the J gene lost 2 bases, with 10 bases spanning the gap. CDR3 region: CASSYSRGRQETQYF. CDR3 sequence (DNA): TGTGCCAGCAGTTACTCCCGCGGCAGACAAGAGACCCAGTACTTC.

In the case of this clone: A read error is possible here, since a much larger clone lies one base away. This same CDR3 is encoded by further DNA sequences in the sample. The V and J genes are TRBV6-5 and TRBJ1-5; 8 bases fit TRBD1. The CDR3 extends over 15 amino acids. Germline V gene data show CDR1 as MNHEY and CDR2 as SVGAGI. Trimming took 0 bases from V and 5 from J; bases not matched to a gene: 3. The CDR3 coding sequence is TGTGCCAGCAGTTACTCGACAGGGGAAGATCAGCCCCAGCATTTT. As protein: CASSYSTGEDQPQHF.

J is TRBJ1-4 and V is TRBV19, with D maybe TRBD1 (6 bases). V was clipped by 2 bases and J by 8 bases, with 9 bases between them. Germline V CDR1 and CDR2: LNHDA, SQIVND (reference sequence). This CDR3 is built from 13 residues. The CDR3: CASSIQDREKLFF. The CDR3 DNA sequence: TGTGCCAGTAGTATACAGGACAGAGAAAAACTGTTTTTT.

The V gene is TRBV18, the J gene TRBJ1-5; D is possibly TRBD1 (5 bases). The germline CDR1 and CDR2 sequences are KGHSH and LQKENI. Trimming cost V 3 bases and J 1 base, with 7 bases left between them. The CDR3 contains 14 residues. CDR3 DNA sequence: TGTGCCAGCTCACCGACAGCCAGCAATCAGCCCCAGCATTTT. This encodes CASSPTASNQPQHF.

The gene calls are TRBV13 and TRBJ2-3, with 9 bases that match TRBD1. The CDR3 is 15 amino acids. Trimming cost V 1 base and J 3 bases; bases outside gene matches: 2. The germline V gene has CDR1 PRHDT and CDR2 FYEKMQ (reference sequence). CDR3 residues: CASSLDGTGTDTQYF. The CDR3 coding sequence is TGTGCCAGCAGCTTAGATGGGACAGGGACAGATACGCAGTATTTT.

The V gene is TRBV15, the J gene TRBJ2-7, with D possibly TRBD1 on 6 matching bases. Trimming left V 3 bases short and J 0 bases short, with 15 bases between. Germline CDR1 is LNHNV and CDR2 is YYDKDF (reference sequence). The CDR3 has 16 residues. CDR3 sequence: CATSRKLRGFSYEQYF. For the CDR3, the DNA is TGTGCCACCAGCAGGAAACTCAGGGGATTCTCCTACGAGCAGTACTTC.

This clone was found once. The V gene is TRBV6-1, the J gene TRBJ2-7; TRBD1 matches at 7 bases. The CDR3 covers 15 residues. V lost 0 bases, J lost 2 bases, and 4 bases stayed unmatched. CDR1 and CDR2 (germline): MNHNS, SASEGT. This chain's CDR3 is CASSEALGGAYEQYF. The CDR3 DNA reads as TGTGCCAGCAGTGAAGCCTTAGGGGGCGCCTACGAGCAGTACTTC.

In this sample, this clone turned up once. This chain links TRBV19 with TRBJ2-5; 8 positions agree with TRBD1. With 7 bases clipped from V and 2 bases from J, the junction kept 6 bases outside the gene matches. The CDR3 covers 14 residues. Germline lookup yields CDR1 LNHDA and CDR2 SQIVND (reference sequence). CDR3 in DNA: TGTGCCAGTACTCAGGACAGGGCGCAAGAGACCCAGTACTTC. Protein sequence: CASTQDRAQETQYF.

The table lists this clone with a few counts. The chain links TRBV10-3 to TRBJ1-1, with 9 bases identical to TRBD1. The CDR3 runs 19 residues. Trimming took 4 bases from V and 1 from J; bases not matched to a gene: 16. Germline V lookup: CDR1 ENHRY, CDR2 SYGVKD. The CDR3 DNA is TGTGCCATCAGTGGGCCGGGACAGGGAAGGGCTCTGGCGAACACTGAAGCTTTCTTT. Protein sequence: CAISGPGQGRALANTEAFF.

The rearrangement uses TRBV30 and TRBJ1-5, with 9 positions matching TRBD1. Trimming removed 2 bases from V and 0 bases from J; junction bases left unmatched: 5. Germline values: CDR1 GTSNPN, CDR2 SVGIG (reference sequence). The CDR3 covers 16 residues. The CDR3 region has the DNA TGTGCCTGGAGTACAGGGGGCTCTCTTAGCAATCAGCCCCAGCATTTT. Residues: CAWSTGGSLSNQPQHF.

CDR3 DNA sequence: TGTGCCAGCAGTGAAGCGCTGACACAGCCCCAGCATTTT. Amino acids: CASSEALTQPQHF. This chain links TRBV6-1 with TRBJ1-5; no definite D call. Deletions cut 0 bases from V and 7 bases from J, with 7 bases between. The CDR3 runs to 13 residues. CDR1 MNHNS and CDR2 SASEGT come from the germline V gene.

The chain is built from TRBV2 and TRBJ1-5; no firm D call. The length of the CDR3 is 14 residues. CDR1 SNHLY and CDR2 FYNNEI come from the germline V gene. V was shortened by 6 bases and J by 0 bases, with 9 bases between the two germline ends. CDR3 DNA: TGTGCCAGCAGAGAGTTTTATAGCAATCAGCCCCAGCATTTT. This translates into CASREFYSNQPQHF.

The chain couples TRBV30 to TRBJ2-7; D is possibly TRBD1 (6 bases). The germline V gene encodes CDR1 GTSNPN and CDR2 SVGIG (reference sequence). CDR3 length: 11 amino acids. In DNA, the CDR3 is TGTGCTCAGGGGTTTGAGGACGAGCAGTACTTC. Translation gives CAQGFEDEQYF.

The gene calls are TRBV13 and TRBJ1-1; a possible D gene is TRBD1 (6 bases). Trimming removed 1 base at V and 4 bases at J, with 7 bases between. CDR1 is PRHDT, CDR2 FYEKMQ, per germline (reference sequence). The length of the CDR3 is 13 residues. CDR3 nucleotides: TGTGCCAGCAGCTTAGTAGGGGGCACTGAAGCTTTCTTT. Protein product: CASSLVGGTEAFF.